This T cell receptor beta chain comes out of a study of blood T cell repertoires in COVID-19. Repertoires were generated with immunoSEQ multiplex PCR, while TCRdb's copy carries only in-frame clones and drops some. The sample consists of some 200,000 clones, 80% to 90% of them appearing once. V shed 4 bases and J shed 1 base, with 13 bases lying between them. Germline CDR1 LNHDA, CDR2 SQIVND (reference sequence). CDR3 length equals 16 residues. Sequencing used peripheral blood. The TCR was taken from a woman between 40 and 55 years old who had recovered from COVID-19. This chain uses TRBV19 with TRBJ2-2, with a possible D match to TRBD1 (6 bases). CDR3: CASSTGTNQNTGELFF. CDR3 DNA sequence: TGTGCCAGTAGTACTGGGACAAATCAGAACACCGGGGAGCTGTTTTTT. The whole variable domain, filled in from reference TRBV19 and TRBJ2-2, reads DGGITQSPKYLFRKEGQNVTLSCEQNLNHDAMYWYRQDPGQGLRLIYYSQIVNDFQKGDIAEGYSVSREKKESFPLTVTSAQKNPTAFYLCASSTGTNQNTGELFFGEGSRLTVL.